The present entry profiles one TCR beta chain with its context. Reverse transcription of roughly 0.5 to 1 ug RNA was carried out with random hexamers. Multiplex immunoSEQ PCR targeted 54 Vbeta and 13 Jbeta TCR beta segments. TCRdb analysed the immunoSEQ multiplex PCR reads with MiXCR anew, one entry per CDR3 protein. The table lists fewer than 85,000 distinct CDR3 sequences, around 96% of them singletons. The data stem from a study of CD8 T cells in Susac syndrome. Unmatched junction bases numbered 8, after V lost 6 bases and J lost 6 bases. The CDR3 length is 15 residues. The germline CDR1 and CDR2 sequences are MNHEY and SMNVEV (reference sequence).

This receptor was identified in a human donor with multiple sclerosis. The chain has TRBV27 and TRBJ2-2; 9 bases agree with TRBD2. What was sequenced was CD8+ T cells from PBMCs. The CDR3 loop reads CASSYTGTSPGELFF. The DNA of the CDR3 is TGTGCCAGCAGCTACACCGGGACTAGCCCCGGGGAGCTGTTTTTT.